This T cell receptor beta chain originates from a study of spatial heterogeneity in lung cancer. TCRdb re-derived calls from the 5' RACE reads in MiXCR, one entry per CDR3 protein. The sample shows 2,800 or so distinct CDR3 sequences, around 2.9% of them seen only once. Regarding time point: sample taken at primary tumor resection. The donors, 60 to 80 patients with untreated early-stage non-small cell lung cancer, provided the samples. This clonotype rates as medium-sized (0.01 to 0.1%). The junction does not match germline at one end; this may be a read error. This clonotype originated in a male donor with early-stage non-small cell lung cancer. The specimen was normal lung tissue next to the tumor, collected at surgery.

The CDR3 sequence: CASSRLAGQEETHYF. The CDR3 nucleotides are TGTGCCAGCAGTAGGCTAGCGGGGCAAGAAGAGACCCATTACTTC. The chain couples TRBV27 to TRBJ2-5; 9 nucleotides align to TRBD2. The CDR3 contains 15 residues. CDR1 MNHEY and CDR2 SMNVEV come from the germline V gene (reference sequence).